The sequence of this TCR beta chain was determined in a study of blood T cells in healthy people across ages. A second PCR, run for about 6 to 11 cycles, used a sample-barcoded 5' primer plus a J-beta primer mix. MiXCR, applied by TCRdb to the 5' RACE reads, yields one record per CDR3 protein. This table has some 800,000 distinct CDR3 sequences, under 45% appearing once. The source of this sequence is a man aged 55 to 70 in good health. The sample was blood.

CDR3 nucleotides: TGCAGCGTTGAAGGGGACAGGACGCGAGATACGCAGTATTTT. Protein sequence: CSVEGDRTRDTQYF. The chain has TRBV29-1 and TRBJ2-3, with TRBD1 matching over 8 bases. CDR3 length: 14 residues. The junction had 5 bases not matched to a gene; V was cut back by 1 base and J by 5 bases. The V gene's germline CDR1 is SQVTM and CDR2 ANQGSEA.